This T cell receptor beta chain was recorded in a study of cytomegalovirus exposure and HLA in healthy donors. TCRdb's copy holds only in-frame clones and misses some; the assay was immunoSEQ multiplex PCR. The table lists 140,000 to 150,000 clones, 94% of them singletons. Notes on the study in general: The study listed 150 to 200 cytomegalovirus-associated TCR beta chains. Subsequent analysis of the 95 to 150 validation repertoires found a tendency for first-cohort TCR clusters to co-occur.

On this clone: Antigen specificity is unknown.

The V end lost 5 bases, the J end lost 3 bases, and 11 bases lay between the germline ends. The CDR3 spans 14 residues. Germline lookup yields CDR1 SGHRS and CDR2 YFSETQ. This chain links TRBV5-1 with TRBJ2-2; tentatively, D is TRBD2 (5 bases). The sequencing input was PBMCs. This TCR was sampled from a young man in good health and CMV-seropositive. The CDR3 sequence is CASSPIGDTGELFF. The DNA of the CDR3 is TGCGCCAGCAGTCCGATCGGGGACACCGGGGAGCTGTTTTTT.